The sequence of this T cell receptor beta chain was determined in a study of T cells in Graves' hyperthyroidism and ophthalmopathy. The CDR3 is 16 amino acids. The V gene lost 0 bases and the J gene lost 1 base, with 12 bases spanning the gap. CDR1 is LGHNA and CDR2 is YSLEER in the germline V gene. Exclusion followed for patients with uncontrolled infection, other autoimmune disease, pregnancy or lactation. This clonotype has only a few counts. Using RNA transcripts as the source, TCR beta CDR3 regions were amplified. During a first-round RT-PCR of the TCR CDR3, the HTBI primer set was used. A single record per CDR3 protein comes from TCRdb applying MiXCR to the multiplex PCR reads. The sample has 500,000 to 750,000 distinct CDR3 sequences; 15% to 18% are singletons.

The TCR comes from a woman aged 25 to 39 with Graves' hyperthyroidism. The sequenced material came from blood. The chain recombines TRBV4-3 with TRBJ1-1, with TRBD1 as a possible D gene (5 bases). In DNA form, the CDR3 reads TGCGCCAGCAGCCAAGATCTCAACAGGCAGAACACTGAAGCTTTCTTT. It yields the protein CASSQDLNRQNTEAFF.